Listed here are 21 T cell receptor beta chains from one sample, sequenced in a study of OX40 agonist ivuxolimab in advanced cancers. Libraries were prepared by immunoSEQ multiplex PCR; TCRdb keeps only in-frame clonotypes and omits some of them. The table has roughly 70,000 clones, roughly 90% seen once. The sample here was CD4+ or CD8+ T cells sorted from blood, taken in a trial of the OX40 agonist ivuxolimab. The receptor set was obtained from an adult with an advanced solid tumor such as melanoma, head and neck, liver or kidney cancer.

This sequence joins TRBV6-6 and TRBJ1-3; D is perhaps TRBD1 (5 bases). Looked up from germline, CDR1 is MNHNY and CDR2 is SVGAGI (reference sequence). This CDR3 has 14 amino acids. V was trimmed by 2 bases and J by 4 bases, leaving 9 bases between them. CDR3 protein: CASSYRGPGNTIYF. CDR3 sequence (DNA): TGTGCCAGCAGTTACCGGGGACCCGGAAACACCATATATTTT.

This clone was recorded once. The chain recombines TRBV5-4 with TRBJ2-7; the D gene is possibly TRBD1 (6 bases). V was clipped by 4 bases and J by 7 bases, with 24 bases between them. The CDR3 totals 16 residues. Germline lookup yields CDR1 SGHNT and CDR2 YYREEE (reference sequence). The CDR3 coding sequence is TGTGCCAGCAGCCGGTTCGCGGCAGAGAAAAGGGGGGAGCAGTACTTC. Amino acids: CASSRFAAEKRGEQYF.

This rearrangement joins TRBV29-1 to TRBJ2-7; 10 nucleotides match TRBD2. Germline V gives CDR1 SQVTM, CDR2 ANQGSEA. After removal of 6 bases from V and 3 bases from J, the junction contained 5 bases not matched to a gene. This CDR3 is built from 13 residues. CDR3 residues: CSVRTSGLYEQYF. The CDR3 bases are TGCAGCGTCCGGACTAGCGGCCTCTACGAGCAGTACTTC.

V and J are TRBV30 and TRBJ2-3, with D possibly being TRBD1 or TRBD2 (5 bases each). This CDR3 is built from 13 residues. V was pared by 7 bases and J by 0 bases, with 11 bases between. The germline V gene encodes CDR1 GTSNPN and CDR2 SVGIG (reference sequence). The CDR3 sequence: CALPGPSTDTQYF. For the CDR3, the DNA is TGTGCCTTACCGGGACCTAGCACAGATACGCAGTATTTT.

In this sample, this clone turned up once. V is TRBV27 and J is TRBJ1-1; D not certain. This CDR3 has 14 residues. Trimming stripped 4 bases from V and 4 bases from J, with 13 bases between. CDR1 is MNHEY, CDR2 SMNVEV, per germline (reference sequence). The CDR3 here is CASSSPNAITEAFF. CDR3 nucleotides: TGTGCCAGCAGTTCGCCGAATGCGATCACTGAAGCTTTCTTT.

The chain links TRBV9 to TRBJ1-2; D unresolved. This CDR3 spans 14 amino acids. Germline CDR1 and CDR2: SGDLS and YYNGEE. Trimming stripped 4 bases from V and 0 bases from J, with 10 bases between. In nucleotides, the CDR3 is TGTGCCAGCAGCCGCGAGGTCCCTAACTATGGCTACACCTTC. Protein: CASSREVPNYGYTF.

V gene TRBV7-3 combines with J gene TRBJ2-1; D is possibly TRBD2 (6 bases). Trimming cost V 3 bases and J 9 bases, with 9 bases left between them. Germline V gives CDR1 SGHTA, CDR2 FQGTGA. CDR3 length equals 12 residues. The DNA for the CDR3 is TGTGCCAGCAGCTTCGCCGGGAGTGAGCAGTTCTTC. Its protein product is CASSFAGSEQFF.

The chain has TRBV5-5 and TRBJ1-5; the D gene is possibly TRBD1 (5 bases). The CDR3 length is 16 residues. Trimming removed 0 bases from V and 2 bases from J, with 12 bases in between. Germline CDR1 and CDR2: SGHKS and YYEKEE (reference sequence). Here the CDR3 DNA reads TGTGCCAGCAGCTTGGTCGAGGGGAGCGGCAATCAGCCCCAGCATTTT. Protein sequence: CASSLVEGSGNQPQHF.

The genes are TRBV5-8 and TRBJ1-2, with 7 bases fitting TRBD1. Germline-derived CDR1 and CDR2 are SGHTS and YDEGEE. V was pared by 4 bases and J by 8 bases, with 5 bases of the junction left unmatched. The CDR3 runs 12 residues. The DNA for the CDR3 is TGTGCCAGCAGCCCGGACAGGAGGGGCTACACCTTC. Translated: CASSPDRRGYTF.

J is TRBJ1-4 and V is TRBV7-9; D gene uncertain. V was cut by 3 bases and J by 6 bases, with 2 bases left in between. Looked up from germline, CDR1 is SEHNR and CDR2 is FQNEAQ (reference sequence). This CDR3 spans 11 amino acids. The CDR3 loop is CASSFHEKLFF. The CDR3 bases are TGTGCCAGCAGCTTCCATGAAAAACTGTTTTTT.

The chain combines TRBV18 with TRBJ1-5, with no clear D. Trimming pared 2 bases from V and 7 bases from J, leaving 12 bases between. The CDR3 is 14 residues long. Looked up from germline, CDR1 is KGHSH and CDR2 is LQKENI. CDR3 nucleotide sequence: TGTGCCAGCTCACCAGGAGAAGTTGGCCAGCCCCAGCATTTT. Residues: CASSPGEVGQPQHF.

The chain combines TRBV5-1 with TRBJ1-5, with D maybe TRBD1 (6 bases). CDR1 SGHRS and CDR2 YFSETQ come from the germline V gene. Trimming took 4 bases from V and 3 from J, leaving 11 bases between them. CDR3 length: 14 amino acids. CDR3 bases: TGCGCCAGCAGCCTGGACAGTCCCAATCAGCCCCAGCATTTT. Protein product: CASSLDSPNQPQHF. Looking up the rest from reference TRBV5-1 and TRBJ1-5 gives the full variable domain: KAGVTQTPRYLIKTRGQQVTLSCSPISGHRSVSWYQQTPGQGLQFLFEYFSETQRNKGNFPGRFSGRQFSNSRSEMNVSTLELGDSALYLCASSLDSPNQPQHFGDGTRLSIL.

This clone was picked up a small number of times. The genes are TRBV4-1 and TRBJ2-5; possible D gene TRBD1, 6 bases. The CDR3 length is 16 residues. The ends were cut back, 3 bases at V and 2 bases at J, with 16 bases in the middle. CDR1 and CDR2 from the germline V gene are MGHRA and YSYEKL. As DNA, the CDR3 is TGCGCCAGCAGCCAGGCAGGGGACGTAGGACAAGAGACCCAGTACTTC. Amino acid sequence: CASSQAGDVGQETQYF.

V gene TRBV4-2 combines with J gene TRBJ2-7; 7 bases align to TRBD2. CDR3 length equals 15 residues. The V segment lost 4 bases and the J segment 0 bases; nucleotides outside the gene matches: 6. CDR1 and CDR2 (germline): LGHNA, YNFKEQ. This CDR3 is CASSPNGGSSYEQYF. The CDR3 DNA reads TGTGCCAGCAGCCCCAACGGGGGGTCCTCCTACGAGCAGTACTTC.

The chain employs TRBV6-5 and TRBJ2-1; D may be TRBD1 or TRBD2 (6 bases each). The length of the CDR3 is 15 residues. Deletions cut 5 bases from V and 5 bases from J, with 16 bases between. The V gene's germline CDR1 is MNHEY and CDR2 SVGAGI. The DNA of the CDR3 is TGTGCCAGCAGTACAGGGACTCCCGCGAACAATGAGCAGTTCTTC. Translated: CASSTGTPANNEQFF.

The chain has TRBV9 and TRBJ2-2; 12 bases agree with TRBD2. The CDR3 is made up of 16 amino acids. Per germline, CDR1 SGDLS and CDR2 YYNGEE. V lost 4 bases to trimming and J lost 3 bases; unmatched junction nucleotides: 4. CDR3: CASSPRLAGDTGELFF. DNA for the CDR3: TGTGCCAGCAGCCCGAGACTAGCGGGAGACACCGGGGAGCTGTTTTTT.

The chain links TRBV9 to TRBJ1-1, with TRBD1 matching 8 bases. Looked up from germline, CDR1 is SGDLS and CDR2 is YYNGEE. This CDR3 has 17 residues. V lost 5 bases, J lost 3 bases, and 15 bases stayed unmatched. CDR3 nucleotide sequence: TGTGCCAGCAGTAGCAGGGGGCGCCCCGAGGTGGACACTGAAGCTTTCTTT. It yields the protein CASSSRGRPEVDTEAFF.

This clone was seen once. V usage is TRBV18 and J usage is TRBJ2-1, with 7 bases fitting TRBD1. The ends lost 5 bases at V and 7 bases at J; junction bases unmatched: 2. The CDR3 sequence is 12 residues long. Germline CDR1 KGHSH, CDR2 LQKENI. CDR3 amino acids: CASSSGQNEQFF. The CDR3 bases are TGTGCCAGCTCATCGGGACAGAATGAGCAGTTCTTC.

The chain recombines TRBV10-3 with TRBJ2-6; D not certain. Looked up from germline, CDR1 is ENHRY and CDR2 is SYGVKD. V was pared by 5 bases and J by 0 bases, with 2 bases between. The CDR3 totals 13 residues. CDR3 nucleotides: TGTGCCATCAGTTCCTCTGGGGCCAACGTCCTGACTTTC. Protein: CAISSSGANVLTF.

This chain links TRBV19 with TRBJ2-2; possible D gene TRBD1, 5 bases. Germline V lookup: CDR1 LNHDA, CDR2 SQIVND (reference sequence). The CDR3 runs 13 residues. Trimming pared 9 bases from V and 1 base from J, leaving 9 bases between. CDR3 loop: CASTTGNTGELFF. CDR3 in DNA: TGTGCCAGCACTACAGGGAACACCGGGGAGCTGTTTTTT. The complete variable domain, with remaining parts taken from reference TRBV19 and TRBJ2-2, reads DGGITQSPKYLFRKEGQNVTLSCEQNLNHDAMYWYRQDPGQGLRLIYYSQIVNDFQKGDIAEGYSVSREKKESFPLTVTSAQKNPTAFYLCASTTGNTGELFFGEGSRLTVL.

In this sample, this clone turned up once. The chain links TRBV28 to TRBJ1-5; D is perhaps TRBD1 (6 bases). The germline V gene encodes CDR1 MDHEN and CDR2 SYDVKM. Trimming cost V 3 bases and J 6 bases, with 18 bases left between them. The CDR3 has 16 amino acids. The CDR3 DNA is TGTGCCAGCAGTTTTGAGTACAGGGCGGGTTTTCAGCCCCAGCATTTT. It is translated as CASSFEYRAGFQPQHF. Looking up the rest from reference TRBV28 and TRBJ1-5 gives the full variable domain: DVKVTQSSRYLVKRTGEKVFLECVQDMDHENMFWYRQDPGLGLRLIYFSYDVKMKEKGDIPEGYSVSREKKERFSLILESASTNQTSMYLCASSFEYRAGFQPQHFGDGTRLSIL.